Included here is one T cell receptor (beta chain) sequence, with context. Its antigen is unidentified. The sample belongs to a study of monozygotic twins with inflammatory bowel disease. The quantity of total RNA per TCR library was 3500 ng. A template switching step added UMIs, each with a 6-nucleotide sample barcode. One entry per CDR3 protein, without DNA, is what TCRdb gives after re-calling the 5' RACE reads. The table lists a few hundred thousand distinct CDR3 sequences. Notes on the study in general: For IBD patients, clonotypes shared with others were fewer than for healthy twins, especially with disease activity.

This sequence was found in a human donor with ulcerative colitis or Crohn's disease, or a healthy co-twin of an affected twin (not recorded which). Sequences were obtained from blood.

The CDR3 sequence: CASSKQERAQQYF. This chain uses TRBV6-5 with TRBJ2-7; TCRdb returns TRBD2, unconfirmable since there is no DNA. Germline lookup yields CDR1 MNHEY and CDR2 SVGAGI. The CDR3 is made up of 13 amino acids.